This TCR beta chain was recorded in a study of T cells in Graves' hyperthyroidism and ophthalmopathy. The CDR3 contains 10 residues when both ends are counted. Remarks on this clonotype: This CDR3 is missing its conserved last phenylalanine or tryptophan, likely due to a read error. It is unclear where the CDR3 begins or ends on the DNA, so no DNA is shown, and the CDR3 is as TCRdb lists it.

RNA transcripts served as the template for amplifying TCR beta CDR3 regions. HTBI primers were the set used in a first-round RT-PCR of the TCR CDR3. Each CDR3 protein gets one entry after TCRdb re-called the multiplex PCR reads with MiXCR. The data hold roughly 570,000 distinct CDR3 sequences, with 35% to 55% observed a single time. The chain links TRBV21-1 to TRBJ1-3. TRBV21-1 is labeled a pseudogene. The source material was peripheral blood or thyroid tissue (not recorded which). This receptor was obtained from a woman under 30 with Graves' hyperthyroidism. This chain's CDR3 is CASSKLPGLA.